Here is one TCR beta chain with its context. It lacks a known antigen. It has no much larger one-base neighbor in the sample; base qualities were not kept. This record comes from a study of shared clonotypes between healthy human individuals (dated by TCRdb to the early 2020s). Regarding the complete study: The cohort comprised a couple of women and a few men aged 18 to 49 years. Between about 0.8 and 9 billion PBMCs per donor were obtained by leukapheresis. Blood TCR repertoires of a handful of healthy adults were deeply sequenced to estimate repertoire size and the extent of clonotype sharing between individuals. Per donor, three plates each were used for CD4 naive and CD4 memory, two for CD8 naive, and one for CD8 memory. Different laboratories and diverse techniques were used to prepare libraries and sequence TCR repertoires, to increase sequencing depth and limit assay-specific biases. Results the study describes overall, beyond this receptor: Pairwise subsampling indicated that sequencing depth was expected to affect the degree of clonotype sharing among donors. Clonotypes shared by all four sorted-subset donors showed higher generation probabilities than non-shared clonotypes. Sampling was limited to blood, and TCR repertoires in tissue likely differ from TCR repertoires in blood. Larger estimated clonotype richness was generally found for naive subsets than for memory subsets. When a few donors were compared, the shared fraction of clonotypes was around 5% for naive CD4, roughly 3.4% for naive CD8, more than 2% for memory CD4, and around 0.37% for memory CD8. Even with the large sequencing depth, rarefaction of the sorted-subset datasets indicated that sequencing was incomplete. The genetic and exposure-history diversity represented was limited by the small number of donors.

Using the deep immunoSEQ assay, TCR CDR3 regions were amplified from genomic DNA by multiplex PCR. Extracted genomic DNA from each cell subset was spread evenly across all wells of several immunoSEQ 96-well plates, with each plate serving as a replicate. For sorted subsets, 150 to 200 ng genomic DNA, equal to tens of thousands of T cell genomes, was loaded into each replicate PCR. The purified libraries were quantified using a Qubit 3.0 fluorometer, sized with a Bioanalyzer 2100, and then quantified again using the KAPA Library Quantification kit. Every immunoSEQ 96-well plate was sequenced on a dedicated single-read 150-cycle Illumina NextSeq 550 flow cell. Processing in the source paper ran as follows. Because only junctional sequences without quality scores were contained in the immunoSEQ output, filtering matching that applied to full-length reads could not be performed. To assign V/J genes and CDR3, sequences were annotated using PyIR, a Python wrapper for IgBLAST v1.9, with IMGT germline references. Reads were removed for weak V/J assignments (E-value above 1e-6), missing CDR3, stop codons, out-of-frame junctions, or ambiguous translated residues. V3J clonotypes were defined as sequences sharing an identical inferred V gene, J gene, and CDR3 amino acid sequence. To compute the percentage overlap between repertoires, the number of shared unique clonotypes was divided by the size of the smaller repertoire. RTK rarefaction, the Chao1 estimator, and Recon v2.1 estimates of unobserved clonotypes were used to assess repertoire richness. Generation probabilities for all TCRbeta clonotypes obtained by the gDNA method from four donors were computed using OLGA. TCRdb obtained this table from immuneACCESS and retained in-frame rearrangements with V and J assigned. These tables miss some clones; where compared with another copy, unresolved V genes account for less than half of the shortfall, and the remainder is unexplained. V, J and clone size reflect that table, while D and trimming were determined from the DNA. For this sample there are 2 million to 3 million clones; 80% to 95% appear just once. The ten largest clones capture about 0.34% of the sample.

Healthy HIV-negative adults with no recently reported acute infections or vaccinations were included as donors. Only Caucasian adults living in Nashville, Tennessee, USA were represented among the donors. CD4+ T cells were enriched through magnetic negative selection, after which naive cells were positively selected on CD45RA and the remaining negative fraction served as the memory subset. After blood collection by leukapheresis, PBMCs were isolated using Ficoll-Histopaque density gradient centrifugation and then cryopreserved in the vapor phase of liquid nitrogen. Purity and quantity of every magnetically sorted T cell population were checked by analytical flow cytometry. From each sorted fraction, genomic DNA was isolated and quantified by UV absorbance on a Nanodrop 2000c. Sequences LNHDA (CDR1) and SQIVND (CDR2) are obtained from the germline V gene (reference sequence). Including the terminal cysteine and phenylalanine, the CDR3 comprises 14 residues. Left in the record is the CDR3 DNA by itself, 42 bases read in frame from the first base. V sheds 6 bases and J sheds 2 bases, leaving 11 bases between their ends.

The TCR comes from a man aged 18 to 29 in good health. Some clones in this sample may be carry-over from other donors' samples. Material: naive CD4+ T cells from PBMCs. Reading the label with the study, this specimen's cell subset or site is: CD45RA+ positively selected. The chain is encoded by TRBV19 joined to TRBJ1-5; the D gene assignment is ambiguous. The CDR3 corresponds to CASSPRSRNQPQHF. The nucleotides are TGTGCCAGTAGCCCTCGGTCCCGCAATCAGCCCCAGCATTTT.